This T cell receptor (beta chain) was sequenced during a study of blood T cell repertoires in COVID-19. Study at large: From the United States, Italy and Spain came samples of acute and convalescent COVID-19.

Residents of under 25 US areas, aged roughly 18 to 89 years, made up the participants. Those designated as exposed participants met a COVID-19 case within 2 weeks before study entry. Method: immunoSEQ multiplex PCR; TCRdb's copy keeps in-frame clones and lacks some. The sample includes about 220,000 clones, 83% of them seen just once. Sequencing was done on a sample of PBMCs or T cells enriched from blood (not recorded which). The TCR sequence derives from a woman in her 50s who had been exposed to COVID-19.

The CDR3 region has the DNA TGTGCCAGCTCCCAACAGGGGACTGATTCACCCCTCCACTTT. It yields the protein CASSQQGTDSPLHF. The rearrangement uses TRBV18 and TRBJ1-6, with TRBD1 matching over 7 bases. CDR1 is KGHSH and CDR2 is LQKENI in the germline V gene. The CDR3 runs to 14 residues. The V segment lost 6 bases and the J segment 8 bases; nucleotides outside the gene matches: 7.